Listed below are T cell receptor beta chains from one sample, sequenced in a study of T cells in Graves' hyperthyroidism and ophthalmopathy. TCRdb fed the multiplex PCR reads into MiXCR, producing one record per CDR3 protein. The sample has 550,000 to 650,000 distinct CDR3 sequences; around 15% are singletons. The sample comprised blood. Receptor source: a woman aged 40 to 50 with Graves' hyperthyroidism. CDR3s leave out the opening cysteine and the closing phenylalanine or tryptophan. The D gene is left open where the match is weak.

d_gene | v_gene | CDR3aa
- | TRBV7-9 | ASNGGGAATNEKLF
- | TRBV20-1 | SARGPVYTGELF
- | TRBV28 | ASSFRGARALLNTEAF
TRBD2 | TRBV28 | ASSSGVSGSRKTQY
TRBD2 | TRBV29-1 | SVESGTSGLAYEQY
- | TRBV20-1 | SARGPGATEAS
- | TRBV3-1 | ASSQSRDDYGYT
- | TRBV27 | ASSPLGSGRTSTDTQY
TRBD1 | TRBV19 | ASRNRGDSNQPQH
- | TRBV20-1 | SARPASSNQPQH
TRBD1 | TRBV12-5 | ASGTLRDSAKMNTEAF
- | TRBV20-1 | SAPPRIGEGYT
- | TRBV7-8 | ASSLARVRVKTQY
TRBD1 | TRBV2 | ASSLSLTGGNEQY
- | TRBV5-1 | ASSFEGLAQPQH
TRBD2 | TRBV29-1 | SVDRAGGLIYEQY
TRBD1 | TRBV12-3/TRBV12-4 | ASNPTGTNTEAF
TRBD2 | TRBV6-1 | ASSQGTSGSLDEQY
- | TRBV19 | ASRKRGEQDYGYT
- | TRBV4-2 | ASSQVESRTDTQY
- | TRBV6-1 | ASGPSGSSGSTIY
- | TRBV28 | ASSLKGFTYEQY
TRBD1 | TRBV20-1 | SARRADRGRTDTQY
- | TRBV19 | ASHRPYSNQPQH
TRBD1 | TRBV18 | ASSPGGDRTNTGELF
TRBD2 | TRBV6-2/TRBV6-3 | ASTRLAGDINEQF
TRBD2 | TRBV24-1 | ATSAGLDPDTQY
- | TRBV28 | ASSFGNLVYEQY
TRBD2 | TRBV2 | ASRPGLANEQY
- | TRBV7-2 | ASSITRVGDSPLH
- | TRBV7-9 | ASSLELTTDGSQH
- | TRBV20-1 | SARTAIYEQY
TRBD1 | TRBV2 | ASSGQGVGWSGYT
TRBD1 | TRBV9 | ASSVGTALSSPLH
TRBD2 | TRBV5-1 | ASSWSGSGFETQY
TRBD2 | TRBV4-1 | ASSQDSVGRFGTEQF
- | TRBV7-2 | ASSSISYEQY
- | TRBV6-1 | ASSEVFNYETQY
TRBD1 | TRBV7-2 | ASSPRTGTGGRNTIY
TRBD1 | TRBV18 | ASTLPGQGAYEQY
TRBD1 | TRBV10-2 | ASKSSGQSTDTQY
- | TRBV10-1 | ASSRDFETGELF
- | TRBV30 | AWDTGLGYGYT
- | TRBV3-1 | ASSQDIGGPQPQH
- | TRBV20-1 | SAYKAETYEQY